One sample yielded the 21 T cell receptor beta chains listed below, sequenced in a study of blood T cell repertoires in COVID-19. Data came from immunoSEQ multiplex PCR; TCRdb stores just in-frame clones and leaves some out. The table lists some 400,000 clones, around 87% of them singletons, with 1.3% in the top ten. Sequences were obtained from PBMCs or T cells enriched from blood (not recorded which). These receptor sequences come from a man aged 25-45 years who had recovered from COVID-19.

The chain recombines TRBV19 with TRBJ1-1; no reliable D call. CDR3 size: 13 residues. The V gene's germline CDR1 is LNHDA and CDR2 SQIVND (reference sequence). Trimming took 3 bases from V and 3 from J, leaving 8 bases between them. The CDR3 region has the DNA TGTGCCAGTAGTATCTTACGGGACACTGAAGCTTTCTTT. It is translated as CASSILRDTEAFF.

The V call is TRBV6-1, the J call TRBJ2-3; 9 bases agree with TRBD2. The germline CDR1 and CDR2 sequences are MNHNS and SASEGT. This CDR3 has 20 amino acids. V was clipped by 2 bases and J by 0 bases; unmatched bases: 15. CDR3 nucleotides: TGTGCCAGCAGTGAACCGGTGCGGCTAGCGGGGCCTTCTAGCACAGATACGCAGTATTTT. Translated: CASSEPVRLAGPSSTDTQYF.

The CDR3 DNA is TGTGCCAGCACCTTGGGGGGGTTTGGCTACACCTTC. Residues: CASTLGGFGYTF. This chain links TRBV12-3 or TRBV12-4 with TRBJ1-2; tentative D call: TRBD1 (5 bases). This CDR3 comprises 12 residues. V lost 7 bases and J 7 bases, leaving 13 bases between the germline ends.

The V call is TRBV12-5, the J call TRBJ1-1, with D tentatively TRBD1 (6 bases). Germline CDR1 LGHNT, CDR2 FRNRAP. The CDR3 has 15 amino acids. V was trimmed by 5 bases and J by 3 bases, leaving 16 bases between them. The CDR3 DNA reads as TGTGCTAGTGGTCCCCCCCCCAGGGGAGACACTGAAGCTTTCTTT. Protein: CASGPPPRGDTEAFF.

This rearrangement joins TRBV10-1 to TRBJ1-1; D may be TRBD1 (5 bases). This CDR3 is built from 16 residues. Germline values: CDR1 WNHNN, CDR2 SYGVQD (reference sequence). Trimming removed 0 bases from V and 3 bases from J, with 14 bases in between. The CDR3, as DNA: TGCGCCAGCAGTGAGTCTAGAGGCAGGGAAGACACTGAAGCTTTCTTT. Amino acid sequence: CASSESRGREDTEAFF.

The CDR3 is CASSLGASGYNNEQFF. The CDR3 region has the DNA TGTGCCAGCAGCCTTGGGGCTAGCGGGTACAACAATGAGCAGTTCTTC. This chain links TRBV5-4 with TRBJ2-1; TRBD2 agrees at 8 bases. Germline CDR1 SGHNT, CDR2 YYREEE (reference sequence). Germline trimming cut 4 bases from V and 5 bases from J; bases unmatched to any gene: 11. This CDR3 is 16 amino acids long.

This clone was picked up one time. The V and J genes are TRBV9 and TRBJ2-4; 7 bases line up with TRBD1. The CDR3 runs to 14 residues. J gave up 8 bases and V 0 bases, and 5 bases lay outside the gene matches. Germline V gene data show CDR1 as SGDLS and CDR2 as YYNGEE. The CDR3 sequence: CASSVGQGRDIQYF. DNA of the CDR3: TGTGCCAGCAGCGTAGGACAGGGTCGGGACATTCAGTACTTC.

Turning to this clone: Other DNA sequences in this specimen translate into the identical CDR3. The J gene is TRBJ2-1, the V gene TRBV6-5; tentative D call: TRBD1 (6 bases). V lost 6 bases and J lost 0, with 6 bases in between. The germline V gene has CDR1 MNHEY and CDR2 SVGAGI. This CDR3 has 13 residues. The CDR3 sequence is CASRDSSYNEQFF. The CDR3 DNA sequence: TGTGCCAGCAGGGACAGCTCCTACAATGAGCAGTTCTTC.

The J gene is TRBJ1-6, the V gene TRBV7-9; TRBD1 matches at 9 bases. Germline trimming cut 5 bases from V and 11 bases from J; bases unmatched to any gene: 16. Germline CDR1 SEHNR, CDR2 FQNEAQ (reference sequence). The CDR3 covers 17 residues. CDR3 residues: CASSEGTGSDVLAPLHF. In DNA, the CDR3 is TGTGCCAGCAGCGAAGGGACAGGGTCCGACGTTTTGGCACCCCTCCACTTT.

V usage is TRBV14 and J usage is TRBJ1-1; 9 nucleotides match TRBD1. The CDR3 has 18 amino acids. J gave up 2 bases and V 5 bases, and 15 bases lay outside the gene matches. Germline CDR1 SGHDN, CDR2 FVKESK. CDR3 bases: TGTGCCAGCAGCTCAACTCGTCCCGGGACAGGGTATAACACTGAAGCTTTCTTT. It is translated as CASSSTRPGTGYNTEAFF.

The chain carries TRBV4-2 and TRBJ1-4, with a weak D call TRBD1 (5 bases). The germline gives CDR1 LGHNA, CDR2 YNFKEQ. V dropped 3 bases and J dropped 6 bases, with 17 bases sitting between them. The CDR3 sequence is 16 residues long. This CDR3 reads CASSHRGEDLYEKLFF. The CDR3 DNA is TGTGCCAGCAGCCATCGGGGGGAAGACCTTTATGAAAAACTGTTTTTT.

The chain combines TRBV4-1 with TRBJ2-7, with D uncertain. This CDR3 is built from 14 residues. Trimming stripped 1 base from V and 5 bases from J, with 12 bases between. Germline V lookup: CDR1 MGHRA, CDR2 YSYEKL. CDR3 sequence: CASSQGASGHEQYF. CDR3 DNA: TGCGCCAGCAGCCAAGGGGCCAGTGGCCACGAGCAGTACTTC.

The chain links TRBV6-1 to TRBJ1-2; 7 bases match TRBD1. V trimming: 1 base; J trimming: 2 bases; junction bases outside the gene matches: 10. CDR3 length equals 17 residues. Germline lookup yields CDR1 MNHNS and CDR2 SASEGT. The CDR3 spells CASSEGSQWGQNYGYTF. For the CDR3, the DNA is TGTGCCAGCAGTGAAGGGTCCCAATGGGGACAGAACTATGGCTACACCTTC.

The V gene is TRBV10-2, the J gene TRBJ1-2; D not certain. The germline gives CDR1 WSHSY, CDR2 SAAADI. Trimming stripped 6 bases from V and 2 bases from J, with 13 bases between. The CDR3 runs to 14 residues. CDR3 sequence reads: CASRDLGGNYGYTF. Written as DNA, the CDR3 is TGCGCCAGCAGGGACCTCGGAGGAAACTATGGCTACACCTTC.

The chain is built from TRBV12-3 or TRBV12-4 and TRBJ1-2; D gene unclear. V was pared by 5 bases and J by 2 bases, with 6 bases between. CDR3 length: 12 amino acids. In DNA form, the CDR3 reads TGTGCCAGCAGTACATCGAACTATGGCTACACCTTC. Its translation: CASSTSNYGYTF.

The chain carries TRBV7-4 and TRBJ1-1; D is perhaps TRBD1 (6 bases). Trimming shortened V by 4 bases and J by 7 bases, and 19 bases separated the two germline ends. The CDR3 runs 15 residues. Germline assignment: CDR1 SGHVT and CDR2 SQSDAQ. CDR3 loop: CASSSSQGWHDEAFF. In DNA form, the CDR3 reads TGTGCCAGCAGCTCTTCCCAGGGGTGGCACGATGAAGCTTTCTTT.

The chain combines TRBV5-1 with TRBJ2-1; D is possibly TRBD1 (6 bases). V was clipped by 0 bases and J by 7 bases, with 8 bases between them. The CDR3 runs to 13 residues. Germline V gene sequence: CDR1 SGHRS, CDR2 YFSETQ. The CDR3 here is CASSLGGPNEQFF. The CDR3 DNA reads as TGCGCCAGCAGCTTGGGGGGGCCGAATGAGCAGTTCTTC.

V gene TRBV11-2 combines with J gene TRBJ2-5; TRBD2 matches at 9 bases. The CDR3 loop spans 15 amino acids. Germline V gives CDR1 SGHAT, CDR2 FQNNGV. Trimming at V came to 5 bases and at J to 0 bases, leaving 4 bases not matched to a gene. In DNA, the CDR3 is TGTGCCAGCAGCCCTAGCGGGGCCAACCAAGAGACCCAGTACTTC. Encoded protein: CASSPSGANQETQYF.

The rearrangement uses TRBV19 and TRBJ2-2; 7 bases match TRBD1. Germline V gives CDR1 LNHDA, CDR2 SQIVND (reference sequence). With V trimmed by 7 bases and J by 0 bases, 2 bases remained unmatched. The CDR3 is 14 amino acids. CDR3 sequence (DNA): TGTGCCAGTAACGGACAGGCGAACACCGGGGAGCTGTTTTTT. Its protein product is CASNGQANTGELFF.

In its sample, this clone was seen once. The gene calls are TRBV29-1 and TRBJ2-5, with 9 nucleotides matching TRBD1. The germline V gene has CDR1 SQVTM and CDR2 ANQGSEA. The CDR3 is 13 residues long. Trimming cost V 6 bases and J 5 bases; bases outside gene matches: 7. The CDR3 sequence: CSVGDRERETQYF. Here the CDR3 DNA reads TGCAGCGTCGGGGACAGGGAGCGGGAGACCCAGTACTTC.

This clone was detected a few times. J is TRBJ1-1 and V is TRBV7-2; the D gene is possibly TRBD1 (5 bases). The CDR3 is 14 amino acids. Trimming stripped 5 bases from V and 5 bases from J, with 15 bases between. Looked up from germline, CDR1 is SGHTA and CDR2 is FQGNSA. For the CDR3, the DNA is TGTGCCAGCAGCATGACCACAGGAGGGACTGAAGCTTTCTTT. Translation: CASSMTTGGTEAFF.